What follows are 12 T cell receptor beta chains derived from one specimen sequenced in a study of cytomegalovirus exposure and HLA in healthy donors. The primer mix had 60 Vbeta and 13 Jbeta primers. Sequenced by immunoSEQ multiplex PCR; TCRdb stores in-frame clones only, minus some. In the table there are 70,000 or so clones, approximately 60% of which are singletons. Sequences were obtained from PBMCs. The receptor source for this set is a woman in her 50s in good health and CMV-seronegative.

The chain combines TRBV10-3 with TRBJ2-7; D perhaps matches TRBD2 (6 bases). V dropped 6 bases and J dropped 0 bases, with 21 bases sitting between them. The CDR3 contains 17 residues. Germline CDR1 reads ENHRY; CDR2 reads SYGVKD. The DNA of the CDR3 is TGTGCCATCAGCGAGGATATCGGGACTTCTCTCTCCTACGAGCAGTACTTC. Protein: CAISEDIGTSLSYEQYF.

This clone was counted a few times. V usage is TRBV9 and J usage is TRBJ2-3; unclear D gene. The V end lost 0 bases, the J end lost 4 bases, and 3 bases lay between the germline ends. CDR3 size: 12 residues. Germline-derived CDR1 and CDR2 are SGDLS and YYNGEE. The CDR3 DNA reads TGTGCCAGCAGCGTAGTCTCAGATACGCAGTATTTT. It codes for CASSVVSDTQYF.

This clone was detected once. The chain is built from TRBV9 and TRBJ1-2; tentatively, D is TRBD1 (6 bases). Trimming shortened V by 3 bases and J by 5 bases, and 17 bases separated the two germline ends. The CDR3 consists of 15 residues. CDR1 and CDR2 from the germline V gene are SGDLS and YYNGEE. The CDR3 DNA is TGTGCCAGCAGCGCCCACAGGGATCCCCTATATGGCTACACCTTC. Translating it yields CASSAHRDPLYGYTF.

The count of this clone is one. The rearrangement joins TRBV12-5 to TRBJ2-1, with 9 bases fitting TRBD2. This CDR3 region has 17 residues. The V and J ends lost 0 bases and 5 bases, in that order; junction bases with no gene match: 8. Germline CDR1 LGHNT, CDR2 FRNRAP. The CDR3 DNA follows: TGTGCTAGTGGTTTGGTAGTTAGGGGACTAGCCCACAATGAGCAGTTCTTC. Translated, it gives CASGLVVRGLAHNEQFF.

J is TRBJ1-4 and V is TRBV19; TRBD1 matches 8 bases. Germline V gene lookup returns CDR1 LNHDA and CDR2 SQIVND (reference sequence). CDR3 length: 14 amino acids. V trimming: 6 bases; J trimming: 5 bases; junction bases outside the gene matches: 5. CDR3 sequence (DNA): TGTGCCAGTAGCCGGACAGGGAGCAATGAAAAACTGTTTTTT. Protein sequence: CASSRTGSNEKLFF.

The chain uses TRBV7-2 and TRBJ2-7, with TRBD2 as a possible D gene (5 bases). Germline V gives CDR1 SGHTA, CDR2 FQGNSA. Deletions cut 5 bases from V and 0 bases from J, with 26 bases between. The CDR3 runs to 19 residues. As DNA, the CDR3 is TGTGCCAGCAGCGCCCCCCTCGGGGTCCGCCGTACTAGCTCCTACGAGCAGTACTTC. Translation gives CASSAPLGVRRTSSYEQYF.

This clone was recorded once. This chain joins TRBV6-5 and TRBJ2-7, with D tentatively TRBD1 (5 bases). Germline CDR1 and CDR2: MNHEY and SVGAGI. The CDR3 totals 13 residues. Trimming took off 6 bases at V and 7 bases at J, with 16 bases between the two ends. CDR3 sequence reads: CASRTPQVGEQYF. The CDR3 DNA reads TGTGCCAGCAGGACCCCACAGGTCGGAGAGCAGTACTTC.

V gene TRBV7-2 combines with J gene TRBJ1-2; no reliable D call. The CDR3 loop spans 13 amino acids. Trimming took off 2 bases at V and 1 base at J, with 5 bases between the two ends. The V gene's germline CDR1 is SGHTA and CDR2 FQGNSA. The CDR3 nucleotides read TGTGCCAGCAGCTTATTAATTAACTATGGCTACACCTTC. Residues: CASSLLINYGYTF. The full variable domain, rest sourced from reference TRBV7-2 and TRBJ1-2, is GAGVSQSPSNKVTEKGKDVELRCDPISGHTALYWYRQSLGQGLEFLIYFQGNSAPDKSGLPSDRFSAERTGGSVSTLTIQRTQQEDSAVYLCASSLLINYGYTFGSGTRLTVV.

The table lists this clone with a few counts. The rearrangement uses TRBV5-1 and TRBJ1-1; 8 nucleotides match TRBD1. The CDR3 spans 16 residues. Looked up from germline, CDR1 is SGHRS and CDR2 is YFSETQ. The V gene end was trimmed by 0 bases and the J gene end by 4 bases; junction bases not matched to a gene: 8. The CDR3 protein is CASSLAGTGGSTEAFF. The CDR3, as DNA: TGCGCCAGCAGCTTGGCCGGGACAGGTGGGAGCACTGAAGCTTTCTTT.

The CDR3: CASSRRGTGNEKLFF. CDR3 nucleotide sequence: TGTGCCAGTAGTAGGAGAGGGACAGGTAATGAAAAACTGTTTTTT. The chain recombines TRBV19 with TRBJ1-4; 8 nucleotides align to TRBD1. Per the germline V gene, CDR1 is LNHDA and CDR2 is SQIVND (reference sequence). V lost 4 bases and J lost 4; bases outside the gene matches: 5. The CDR3 has 15 amino acids.

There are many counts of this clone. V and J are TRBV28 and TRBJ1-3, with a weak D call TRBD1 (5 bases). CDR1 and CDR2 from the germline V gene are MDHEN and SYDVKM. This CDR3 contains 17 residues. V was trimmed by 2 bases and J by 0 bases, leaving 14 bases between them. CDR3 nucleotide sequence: TGTGCCAGCAGTTTAGGTAGGGACTTTCGCTCTGGAAACACCATATATTTT. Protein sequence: CASSLGRDFRSGNTIYF.

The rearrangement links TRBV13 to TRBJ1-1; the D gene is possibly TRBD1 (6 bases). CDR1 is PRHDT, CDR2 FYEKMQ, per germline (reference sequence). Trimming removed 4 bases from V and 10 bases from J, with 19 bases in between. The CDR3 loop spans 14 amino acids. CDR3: CASSSNREGGRAFF. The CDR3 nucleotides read TGTGCCAGCAGCTCAAACAGGGAGGGAGGGAGAGCTTTCTTT.